This TCR beta chain is drawn from a study of cytomegalovirus exposure and HLA in healthy donors (dated by TCRdb to about 2017). At the level of the whole study: In an earlier analysis of around 540 of the donors, 250 to 350 Gb of sequence data and some 100 million unique TCR beta sequences from about 180 million T cells were reported. About 280 gigabases of sequencing data and around 80 million unique TCR sequences made up an early release that covered some 640 HLA-typed donors. Of the 300 to 500 genotyped donors, roughly 80% were placed in the genetic ancestry cluster associated with self-reported Caucasian donors. The study aimed to test whether signatures of past pathogen exposure could be identified by cataloging public T cell receptors. The study profiled the T cell repertoires of hundreds of subjects by immunosequencing and related them to cytomegalovirus serostatus. A separate validation cohort of over a hundred different subjects was used in addition to the 666-subject first cohort. To predict cytomegalovirus infection status, the study combined high-throughput TCR immunosequencing, statistical association of individual TCRs with disease status, and machine learning. A later analysis re-examined previously published TCR beta repertoires from more than 600 donors and added high-resolution HLA genotyping to investigate patterns of TCR occurrence. Rather than using new phenotypic data, the later analysis identified candidate immune exposures from TCR beta sequences and from how often those sequences occurred across donors. An earlier analysis of nearly 600 of the donors applied high-throughput TCR beta sequencing to assess whether each TCR beta V gene segment acted as functional or pseudogenic. Donor age, sex, ethnicity and CMV serostatus were compiled alongside the repertoire data. Genome-wide SNP genotypes for about 55% of the roughly 670 donors were used in a later genetic analysis, which treated that subset as a discovery cohort. Every discovery cohort repertoire had been produced on one sequencing platform. Both class I and class II loci were covered by HLA typing, at four-digit resolution. The number of donors typed differed by locus, with roughly 629-640 for A, B, C, DRB1 and DQB1, about 500 for DQA1, 600 to 610 for DPA1, and around 450 for DPB1. Four or five DR-DQ haplotypes were treated as single units for association and clustering because of strong linkage in the cohort. Across 398 genotyped donors of the cohort, an average of about 250,000 unique TCR beta nucleotide sequences per donor were sequenced, and 15% to 20% of those sequences were non-productive.

The cohort consisted of some 730 healthy bone marrow donors. At the time of sampling, every cohort member was nominally healthy, though immune exposures that went unrecorded were likely present. The donor was CMV seronegative and belonged to the group of several hundred seronegative cohort members. Every donor gave a peripheral blood sample, and the peripheral blood mononuclear cells from that sample were used for TCR beta sequencing. Genomic DNA extraction from the blood cell samples was performed with the Qiagen DNeasy Blood Extraction Kit. Paper-wide results and their limitations: Assigning TCR associations to individual alleles was difficult when HLA alleles, especially DR and DQ, strongly co-occurred. In an earlier analysis of roughly 560 of the donors, most TCR beta V segments were observed in productive rearrangements about 90% or about 30% of the time, broadly matching IMGT annotations. A later analysis found that HLA-associated TCR beta chains were more clonally expanded and had lower generation probabilities than equally common non-associated chains. The sequencing pipeline was judged likely to have produced a cluster of highly shared sequence variants as a technical artifact. Most TCR sequences were observed very rarely across donors, whereas some public TCRs were present in many individuals. It was suggested by the authors that the approach could potentially be generalized to other disease states and immunological phenotypes. Sequencing depth was assumed to be roughly uniform across donors in the presence/absence analyses, though that assumption may not hold. In a later analysis, 16,951 TCR beta sequences were associated with specific HLA alleles at a false discovery rate of 0.05. A later analysis found that TCR association rates varied across HLA loci, with DRB1 alleles showing the most associated TCRs and HLA-C alleles the fewest. The classifier was reported to diagnose cytomegalovirus status with high specificity and sensitivity in both the original and validation cohorts. HLA typing was unavailable for some donors at each locus, so association tests used only the typed subset. The cohort was sequenced for TCR beta chains only, and without alpha or paired-chain data the features that could be detected were limited. A later analysis found that most CMV-associated TCR beta chains appeared HLA-restricted, with HLA associations seemingly driven largely by CMV exposure. In vitro tests confirmed that a few of the cytomegalovirus-associated TCR beta chains recognize cytomegalovirus antigens. An association between a missense DCLRE1C variant and V-gene and J-gene trimming of TCR beta chains was found in a later genetic analysis and replicated in an independent cohort. The only immune exposure information available for the cohort was CMV serostatus. A later genetic analysis reported fewer N-insertions in productive TCRs among donors in an Asian-associated ancestry cluster than the approximately 670-donor mean. Because counts were too low, some 17 rarely observed V segments, including chromosome 9 orphons, were excluded from the earlier analysis of a few hundred of the donors. A later analysis reported that several top co-occurrence clusters appeared linked to parvovirus B19, influenza, CMV and Epstein-Barr virus. A further reported finding was that TCR beta sequences accurately predicted the HLA-A and HLA-B alleles for most subjects in the first cohort. The study gave a list of about 150 TCR beta chains associated with cytomegalovirus. The 87-base-pair reads could not distinguish some IMGT-functional V segments, including TRBV6-2 and TRBV6-3, so those segments were excluded. Correlated functional status among segregating V segments might reflect linkage disequilibrium, but an unknown experimental factor could not be ruled out.

Measured from the cysteine to the phenylalanine, the CDR3 is 15 residues long. The sequence is cut down to CDR3 DNA, 45 bases in frame from base 1. Looking up the germline V gene yields CDR1 SGHRS and CDR2 YFSETQ. V trim: 4 bases; J trim: 2 bases; unmatched bases: 7. Turning to this clone: What this receptor recognizes is not known. It has no much larger one-base neighbor in the sample; base qualities were not kept. The sample carries other DNA sequences with the same CDR3.

Libraries were made using the immunoSEQ multiplex PCR assay. For the multiplex PCR, a mixture combining 60 forward primers for TCR Vbeta segments and 13 reverse primers for TCR Jbeta segments was used. The CDR3 region of rearranged TCR beta genes was amplified from genomic DNA by a multiplex PCR assay. On the Illumina HiSeq System, the amplified TCR beta libraries were sequenced as 87-base-pair reads. The source study handled its data this way. In a later analysis, approximately 74 million unique TCR beta chains were counted across the roughly 670 repertoires, and approximately 11 million of these chains were shared by at least two donors. A nearest-neighbor algorithm error-corrected the raw reads and collapsed the reads into unique sequences, merging closely related sequences to remove PCR and sequencing errors. V, D and J gene segments were assigned by aligning CDR3 sequences to IMGT reference sequences. Each retained sequence needed at least a six-nucleotide match to both a V gene segment and a J gene segment. Rearrangements were classified as productive when the CDR3 lacked stop codons and remained in frame with V and J, and all other rearrangements were classified as non-productive. Following IMGT convention, CDR3 was defined as the stretch from the second conserved V-encoded cysteine up to the conserved J-encoded phenylalanine. In an earlier analysis of 500 to 650 of the donors, sequences lacking an unambiguous match to a single V gene segment were excluded. An earlier analysis of 587 of the donors classified V segments as functional when productive rearrangements were above 56.7% and as segregating when the standard deviation between donors was above 5%. A statistical classification framework was built for diagnosing cytomegalovirus status from the catalog of TCR beta chain sequences. In a later analysis, TCR nucleotide sequences were compared against IMGT/GENE-DB human TR gene sequences so that V and J genes could be assigned. In a later analysis, CDR3 sequences and most-parsimonious VDJ recombination scenarios were assigned using the TCRdist pipeline. In a later analysis, every TCR beta chain was defined by the combination of its CDR3 amino acid sequence and its V-gene family, and reads without a unique V-gene family were dropped. A later analysis removed several hundred highly shared, low-generation-probability nucleotide sequences to deal with suspected cross-contamination and a sequencing artifact. A later analysis calculated a clonal expansion index for each public chain from normalized within-repertoire ranks of inferred template counts. In a later analysis, generation probabilities were computed with a VDJ recombination model fitted to out-of-frame rearrangements, and the resulting probabilities were checked against IGoR. Hypergeometric tests were used in a later analysis to score TCR-TCR, TCR-HLA and TCR-CMV co-occurrence, with a repertoire-size bias correction applied to the TCR pairs. A later analysis estimated false discovery rates by permuting HLA or CMV assignments 20 times. A later analysis grouped co-occurring TCRs with DBSCAN, adding TCRdist sequence similarity when clustering within HLA-allele-positive subsets. For co-occurrence clustering, repertoires with fewer than 30,000 or more than 120,000 public chains were excluded, along with about five repertoires with anomalous nucleotide sharing. This is the immuneACCESS table as TCRdb keeps it, with only in-frame sequences that have V and J called. A part of the clones is gone; compared with another copy, unresolved V genes explain less than half, and the rest is unexplained. The V and J calls and clone size come from that table; D and trimming were worked out from the DNA. Counted in this sample were more than 100,000 clones; 15% of them appeared once. The biggest ten clones account for over 1.5% of the sample.

The chain is assembled from TRBV5-1 and TRBJ2-3; 7 central nucleotides agree with TRBD2. This clonotype was sampled from a young woman in good health and CMV-seronegative. Sequencing was carried out using PBMCs. The CDR3 protein is CASSPHGGTTDTQYF. The DNA sequence is TGCGCCAGCAGCCCACACGGGGGGACCACAGATACGCAGTATTTT.